This is a list of T cell receptor beta chains from one sample in a study of PD-L1 blockade in urothelial cancer. Repertoires were generated with immunoSEQ multiplex PCR, while TCRdb's copy carries only in-frame clones and drops some. The sample consists of 20,000 to 30,000 clones, 87% of them appearing once. The sequencing here drew on PBMCs, taken around atezolizumab (anti-PD-L1) treatment. Receptors were obtained from a man aged 50 or older with urothelial cancer. The CDR3 runs from the conserved cysteine through the conserved F or W. The D gene is left open where the match is weak. Clone size is shown for a subset of rows, as once, few, many or a class of expanded clone.

D gene	V gene	clone size	CDR3 length	J gene	CDR3 protein	CDR3 DNA
TRBD1	TRBV5-1	.	13	TRBJ1-1	CASTADRDTEAFF	TGCGCCAGCACCGCGGACAGGGACACTGAAGCTTTCTTT
TRBD1	TRBV9	.	15	TRBJ2-2	CASSVVGQGIGELFF	TGTGCCAGCAGCGTAGTTGGACAGGGGATCGGGGAGCTGTTTTTT
TRBD1	TRBV7-9	once	17	TRBJ2-3	CASSPRGTGAMTDTQYF	TGTGCCAGCAGCCCCAGGGGGACAGGGGCCATGACAGATACGCAGTATTTT
.	TRBV7-7	.	14	TRBJ2-3	CASSLGGRGAGQYF	TGTGCTAGCAGCTTAGGCGGTCGCGGGGCGGGGCAGTATTTT
.	TRBV27	.	15	TRBJ1-4	CASRLRGIDNEKLFF	TGTGCCAGCAGGCTGAGGGGGATAGATAATGAAAAACTGTTTTTT
TRBD2	TRBV6-4	.	15	TRBJ2-1	CASSTESGGSWEQFF	TGTGCCAGCAGTACAGAAAGCGGGGGGTCCTGGGAGCAGTTCTTC
.	TRBV12-5	.	14	TRBJ2-5	CASGLFRGPMTQYF	TGTGCTAGTGGTTTGTTTAGGGGCCCTATGACCCAGTACTTC
.	TRBV7-2	.	15	TRBJ2-7	CASSPPRQKNYEQYF	TGTGCCAGCAGCCCCCCGAGACAGAAGAACTACGAGCAGTACTTC
TRBD1	TRBV6-1	once	15	TRBJ2-1	CASSEGTGAYNEQFF	TGTGCCAGCAGTGAGGGGACAGGGGCCTACAATGAGCAGTTCTTC
.	TRBV19	.	14	TRBJ1-1	CASSPLGRGTEAFF	TGTGCCAGTAGTCCACTCGGGAGGGGCACTGAAGCTTTCTTT
TRBD2	TRBV30	.	15	TRBJ2-3	CAWSVPSGSQDTQYF	TGTGCCTGGAGTGTGCCTAGCGGGAGTCAAGATACGCAGTATTTT
TRBD2	TRBV7-6	.	15	TRBJ2-7	CASSLGGGTSYEQYF	TGTGCCAGCAGCTTAGGGGGGGGGACCTCCTACGAGCAGTACTTC
.	TRBV9	.	12	TRBJ2-3	CASSVQTDTQYF	TGTGCCAGCAGCGTCCAGACAGATACGCAGTATTTT
.	TRBV5-1	.	15	TRBJ1-5	CASSRGGDSNQPQHF	TGCGCCAGCAGCCGGGGGGGGGATAGCAATCAGCCCCAGCATTTT
.	TRBV29-1	.	10	TRBJ1-1	CSAVYRVAFF	TGCAGCGCCGTCTACCGGGTAGCTTTCTTT
.	TRBV11-3	.	13	TRBJ2-1	CASSPRGLDEQFF	TGTGCCAGCAGCCCCCGCGGGTTAGATGAGCAGTTCTTC
TRBD2	TRBV29-1	.	12	TRBJ2-7	CSVAGRRYEQYF	TGCAGCGTTGCCGGGAGGAGGTACGAGCAGTACTTC
.	TRBV5-6	.	14	TRBJ1-4	CASSRPGVNEKLFF	TGTGCCAGCAGCCGACCAGGGGTGAATGAAAAACTGTTTTTT
TRBD2	TRBV6-1	once	14	TRBJ2-1	CASSFSGADNEQFF	TGTGCCAGCAGCTTTAGCGGGGCCGACAATGAGCAGTTCTTC
TRBD1	TRBV7-9	once	12	TRBJ1-4	CASSLDRDKLFF	TGTGCCAGCAGCTTGGACAGGGATAAACTGTTTTTT
.	TRBV19	.	14	TRBJ2-5	CASSMASPQETQYF	TGTGCCAGTAGTATGGCTAGCCCCCAAGAGACCCAGTACTTC